This T cell receptor (beta chain) appears in the sequencing data of a study of beta chain features in type 1 diabetes. Reverse transcribing all isolated RNA meant expressed TCRB transcripts were sequenced. Assay used: immunoSEQ multiplex PCR; TCRdb lists only in-frame clones, some missing. The repertoire has under 150,000 clones, 7% to 10% of them found once; the top ten carry 0.7% to 0.85%. Overall study results and limits: In every one of the four CD4+ subsets, TCRB CDR3s were moderately but significantly shorter in Type 1 diabetes patients.

One heparinised blood draw averaging about 116 mL was given by each donor. Markers CD45RO/CCR7/CD25/CD127/CD95/CD27 served to sort CD4+ naive, central memory, regulatory and stem cell-like memory cells. This clone was picked up a small number of times. What it recognizes is unknown. Germline V gives CDR1 MDHEN, CDR2 SYDVKM. The CDR3 is made up of 16 amino acids. V was pared by 6 bases and J by 0 bases, with 5 bases of the junction left unmatched. This receptor was taken from a man younger than 45 with type 1 diabetes. Sequencing used central memory CD4+ T cells from blood. The V call is TRBV28, the J call TRBJ2-4, with 10 positions matching TRBD1. Here the CDR3 reads CASSPDRGGAKNIQYF. The CDR3 DNA is TGTGCCAGCAGCCCGGACAGGGGGGGAGCCAAAAACATTCAGTACTTC.